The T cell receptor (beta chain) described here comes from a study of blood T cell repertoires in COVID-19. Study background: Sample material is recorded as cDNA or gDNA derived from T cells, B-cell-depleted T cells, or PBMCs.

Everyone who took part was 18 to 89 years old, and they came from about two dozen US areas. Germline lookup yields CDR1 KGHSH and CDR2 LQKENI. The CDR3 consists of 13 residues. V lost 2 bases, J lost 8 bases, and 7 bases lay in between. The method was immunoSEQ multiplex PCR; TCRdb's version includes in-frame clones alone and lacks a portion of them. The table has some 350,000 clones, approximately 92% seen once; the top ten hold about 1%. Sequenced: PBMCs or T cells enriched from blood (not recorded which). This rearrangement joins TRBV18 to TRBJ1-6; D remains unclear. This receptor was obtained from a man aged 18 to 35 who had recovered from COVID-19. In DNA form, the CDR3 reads TGTGCCAGCTCACCAGCGAGGGATTCACCCCTCCACTTT. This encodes CASSPARDSPLHF.